These 30 T cell receptor beta chains were sequenced from one sample in a study of tumor and adjacent non-tumor tissue in lung cancer. TCRbeta libraries were built with three rounds of nested PCR, modified from ARM-PCR. MiXCR, run by TCRdb on the multiplex PCR reads, gives a single entry per CDR3 protein. The table shows more than 75,000 distinct CDR3 sequences, with less than 75% occurring only once. RNA was extracted from bulk tissue without any cell sorting. The sample was lung tumor tissue. The receptors stem from a woman aged 70-85 years with non-small cell lung cancer.

In this sample, this clonotype turned up a few times. The conserved closing phenylalanine or tryptophan is absent in this CDR3, likely reflecting a read error. This chain links TRBV11-1 with TRBJ2-7, with D possibly being TRBD2 (5 bases). V lost 5 bases and J 0 bases, leaving 14 bases between the germline ends. The CDR3 spans 15 residues. Germline V gene sequence: CDR1 SGHAT, CDR2 FQDESV (reference sequence). CDR3 in DNA: TGTGCCAGCAGCCGCGGACGGGGAATCTCCTACGAGCAGTACCTC. This encodes CASSRGRGISYEQYL.

Turning to this clonotype: A much larger clonotype is one base distant, so this may be a read error. The chain has TRBV20-1 and TRBJ1-2; no clear D gene. The CDR3 consists of 13 residues. Germline V gene lookup returns CDR1 DFQATT and CDR2 SNEGSKA (reference sequence). CDR3 bases: TGCAGTGCTAGTAAAGGCCGACTGGACGGCTCCACCTTC. This translates into CSASKGRLDGSTF.

There are many counts of this clonotype. The rearrangement joins TRBV28 to TRBJ2-1, with 8 bases identical to TRBD1. This CDR3 is 14 amino acids long. J gave up 6 bases and V 7 bases, and 8 bases lay outside the gene matches. Germline values: CDR1 MDHEN, CDR2 SYDVKM. CDR3 residues: CASKLGTGPNEQFF. DNA for the CDR3: TGTGCCAGCAAGTTGGGGACAGGTCCCAATGAGCAGTTCTTC.

The DNA for the CDR3 is TGTGCCAGCAGTTTTCAGAGCATAGGCTCCTATAATTCACCCCTCCACTTT. Its translation is CASSFQSIGSYNSPLHF. The chain is built from TRBV12-3 or TRBV12-4 and TRBJ1-6; no clear D. The V end was cut by 3 bases, the J end by 0 bases, with 12 bases between. This CDR3 is built from 17 residues.

This clonotype has only a few counts. The rearrangement joins TRBV23-1 to TRBJ1-5; possible D gene TRBD1, 6 bases. TRBV23-1 is noted as an ORF with a role that remains uncertain. The CDR3 is 16 amino acids. The germline V and J ends were trimmed by 0 bases and 5 bases, with 14 bases remaining between them. The CDR3 here is CASSQSARGLDQPQHF. DNA for the CDR3: TGCGCCAGCAGTCAATCGGCGCGGGGGCTCGATCAGCCCCAGCATTTT.

About this clonotype itself: Given a much more abundant clone one base away, this may be a read error. This chain uses TRBV12-3 or TRBV12-4 with TRBJ2-3; D is uncertain. V was trimmed by 5 bases and J by 1 base, leaving 10 bases between them. The CDR3 is 14 residues long. CDR3 sequence reads: CASSIRKGTDTQYF. Written as DNA, the CDR3 is TGTGCCAGCAGTATACGAAAGGGCACAGATACGCAGTATTTT.

Concerning this clonotype: This is likely a read error, given that the CDR3 carries no conserved phenylalanine or tryptophan at its end. CDR3: CASTIPEGGRSPLHL. CDR3 in DNA: TGTGCCAGCACTATCCCGGAGGGGGGCCGATCACCCCTCCACCTT. The rearrangement uses TRBV12-3 or TRBV12-4 and TRBJ1-6, with D possibly TRBD1 on 6 matching bases. The CDR3 is made up of 15 amino acids. V was trimmed by 7 bases and J by 10 bases, leaving 20 bases between them.

The chain is built from TRBV30 and TRBJ2-5; weak D call: TRBD2 (5 bases). This CDR3 has 15 residues. V lost 4 bases, J lost 1 base, and 16 bases lay in between. Germline V gene data show CDR1 as GTSNPN and CDR2 as SVGIG (reference sequence). The CDR3 nucleotides are TGTGCCTGGATGGCTCTCAGCGGTGCCCAAGAGACCCAGTACTTC. Translation gives CAWMALSGAQETQYF.

This chain connects TRBV29-1 to TRBJ2-3; 7 bases are a match to TRBD2. The length of the CDR3 is 16 residues. Germline V CDR1 and CDR2: SQVTM, ANQGSEA. The CDR3 is CGGLPLGRGSTDTQYF. CDR3 bases: TGCGGCGGTCTCCCACTAGGGCGGGGGAGCACAGATACGCAGTATTTT.

A word on this clonotype: One end of the junction varies from germline; a read error may be responsible. The J gene is TRBJ2-1, the V gene TRBV20-1; D remains ambiguous. Germline CDR1 reads DFQATT; CDR2 reads SNEGSKA (reference sequence). The CDR3 runs to 17 residues. The CDR3 sequence: CSANSLGVSLSYDEQFF. The CDR3 DNA reads as TGCAGTGCTAACTCCCTTGGGGTAAGTCTGTCCTACGATGAGCAGTTCTTC.

V and J are TRBV29-1 and TRBJ1-4, with D unclear. Trimming shortened V by 2 bases and J by 13 bases, and 17 bases separated the two germline ends. The V gene's germline CDR1 is SQVTM and CDR2 ANQGSEA. The CDR3 length is 13 residues. The CDR3, as DNA: TGCAGCGTTGAACCGGCTACTAATGGAATACTGTTTTTT. Protein sequence: CSVEPATNGILFF.

V usage is TRBV6-5 and J usage is TRBJ2-5; the match to TRBD1 covers 8 bases. The CDR3 runs 17 residues. Germline V CDR1 and CDR2: MNHEY, SVGAGI. Trimming took 6 bases from V and 7 from J; bases not matched to a gene: 19. CDR3 region: CASSTLTGALRRVTQYF. The CDR3 nucleotides are TGTGCCAGCAGCACTTTGACAGGGGCTCTCAGGCGAGTGACCCAGTACTTC.

In the case of this clonotype: This clone may be a read error of a much larger clone one base away. The rearrangement uses TRBV28 and TRBJ2-2; D is uncertain. The CDR3 has 16 amino acids. Looked up from germline, CDR1 is MDHEN and CDR2 is SYDVKM. The CDR3 nucleotides read TGTGCCAGCAGTTTGGGTATAGAACAGAACTCCGGGGAGCTGTTTTTT. It codes for CASSLGIEQNSGELFF.

With respect to this clonotype: Given the absence of the conserved phenylalanine or tryptophan at the CDR3 end, a read error is likely. CDR3 protein: CAISRGTGADRYTL. The CDR3 DNA reads TGTGCCATCAGTAGGGGAACAGGGGCGGATCGCTACACCCTC. This chain connects TRBV10-3 to TRBJ1-2; 7 nucleotides match TRBD1. The V segment lost 5 bases and the J segment 9 bases; nucleotides outside the gene matches: 12. CDR1 is ENHRY, CDR2 SYGVKD, per germline. This CDR3 spans 14 amino acids.

Concerning this clonotype itself: An end of the junction does not agree with germline; a read error may underlie this. The rearrangement uses TRBV4-1 and TRBJ2-1; D is unresolved. Per the germline V gene, CDR1 is MGHRA and CDR2 is YSYEKL. The CDR3 covers 15 residues. The CDR3 nucleotides are TGCGCCAGCAGCCAAGGTCAGAGCTCCTATGATGAGCAGCTCTTC. Encoded protein: CASSQGQSSYDEQLF.

A note on this clonotype: One end of the junction varies from germline; a read error may be responsible. The V call is TRBV10-1, the J call TRBJ2-7, with 8 bases that match TRBD2. This CDR3 is 17 amino acids long. Germline-derived CDR1 and CDR2 are WNHNN and SYGVQD (reference sequence). CDR3 in DNA: TGTGCCAGCAGTACCATCCCTCCAGCGGGAGATTTCAACGAGCAATACTTC. Translated: CASSTIPPAGDFNEQYF.

Concerning this clonotype itself: This may stem from a read error, because a much larger clone lies one nucleotide away. V gene TRBV6-6 combines with J gene TRBJ2-7; a possible D gene is TRBD2 (7 bases). The CDR3 contains 16 residues. Trimming left V 4 bases short and J 0 bases short, with 16 bases between. Germline assignment: CDR1 MNHNY and CDR2 SVGAGI (reference sequence). The CDR3 here is CASSWGGVRASYEQYF. In DNA, the CDR3 is TGTGCCAGCAGTTGGGGGGGCGTGAGGGCCTCCTACGAGCAGTACTTC.

Notes on this clonotype: The junction departs from germline at one end; a sequencing error may be responsible. V usage is TRBV10-1 and J usage is TRBJ2-2, with TRBD2 identical over 7 bases. Germline-derived CDR1 and CDR2 are WNHNN and SYGVQD (reference sequence). There are 14 residues in the CDR3. The CDR3 sequence: CVSSDGGLAGELFF. CDR3 in DNA: TGCGTCAGCAGTGACGGGGGGTTGGCAGGGGAGCTGTTTTTT.

For this clonotype: As the CDR3 is not closed by the conserved phenylalanine or tryptophan, this likely results from a read error. The V and J genes are TRBV4-2 and TRBJ2-1; D may be TRBD1 (5 bases). With 1 base removed from V and 5 bases from J, the gap between germline ends came to 12 bases. From germline, CDR1 is LGHNA and CDR2 YNFKEQ. This CDR3 contains 15 residues. CDR3 sequence (DNA): TGTGCCAGCAGCCAAGCGTTAGGGGATGACAATGAGCAGTTCCTC. This encodes CASSQALGDDNEQFL.

V is TRBV6-6 and J is TRBJ2-1; D unclear. Between the trimmed V and J ends, which lost 0 bases and 0 bases, there was a span of 6 bases. This CDR3 region has 15 residues. Germline CDR1 MNHNY, CDR2 SVGAGI (reference sequence). The CDR3: CASSYSICSYNEQFF. In nucleotides, the CDR3 is TGTGCCAGCAGTTACTCGATATGCTCCTACAATGAGCAGTTCTTC.

This clonotype showed up just a few times. A read error may be the cause here, since a much bigger clone is one base away. The rearrangement joins TRBV6-2 or TRBV6-3 to TRBJ2-7, with TRBD2 matching 12 bases. The germline V gene has CDR1 MNHEY and CDR2 SVGEGT. The length of the CDR3 is 17 residues. With V trimmed by 6 bases and J by 0 bases, 9 bases remained unmatched. The CDR3 sequence: CASSRRGLAGISYEQYF. The CDR3 DNA reads TGTGCCAGCAGCCGTAGAGGACTAGCGGGAATCTCCTACGAGCAGTACTTC.

The chain recombines TRBV10-3 with TRBJ1-1; D remains ambiguous. Trimming stripped 0 bases from V and 3 bases from J, with 14 bases between. In germline, CDR1 is ENHRY, CDR2 SYGVKD. The CDR3 loop spans 16 amino acids. CDR3 region: CAISESWGIVDTEAFF. The CDR3, as DNA: TGTGCCATCAGTGAGTCGTGGGGAATAGTTGACACTGAAGCTTTCTTT.

Of note for this clonotype: Its ends do not fully match the called genes, so a read error is possible. The chain employs TRBV4-1 and TRBJ1-1; D is unclear. CDR1 MGHRA and CDR2 YSYEKL come from the germline V gene. The CDR3 spans 15 residues. The CDR3 here is CASSQVLPMYTEAFF. DNA for the CDR3: TGCGCCAGTAGCCAAGTACTACCTATGTACACTGAAGCCTTCTTT.

With respect to this clonotype: One end of the junction varies from germline; a read error may be responsible. The rearrangement uses TRBV5-1 and TRBJ2-2; D might be TRBD2 (5 bases). Germline assignment: CDR1 SGHRS and CDR2 YFSETQ. This CDR3 comprises 14 residues. The DNA for the CDR3 is TGCGCCAGCAGCTTTACAGTGAACCCCGGGGAGCTGTATTTT. Its protein is CASSFTVNPGELYF.

In its sample, this clonotype was seen many times. The chain links TRBV5-4 to TRBJ2-5; D is unclear. Per the germline V gene, CDR1 is SGHNT and CDR2 is YYREEE (reference sequence). The CDR3 consists of 16 residues. V gave up 0 bases and J gave up 0 bases, with 12 bases separating them. The CDR3 sequence is CASSLGARADQETQYF. Here the CDR3 DNA reads TGTGCCAGCAGCTTGGGGGCTCGGGCAGACCAAGAGACCCAGTACTTC.

Only a few counts were recorded for this clonotype. A much larger clone sits a single nucleotide away, making a read error possible. V usage is TRBV20-1 and J usage is TRBJ2-7, with 8 bases matching TRBD2. Looked up from germline, CDR1 is DFQATT and CDR2 is SNEGSKA (reference sequence). V shed 0 bases, J shed 6 bases, and the junction held 7 bases outside the gene matches. The CDR3 length is 14 residues. The DNA for the CDR3 is TGCAGTGCTAGAGAGCGAGCGGGAGTCCCCGAGCAGTACTTC. Its protein is CSARERAGVPEQYF.

On this clonotype: A much more abundant neighbour one base away suggests this may be a read error. This chain links TRBV5-4 with TRBJ1-5, with no clear D. The J call is in doubt because the DNA end fits TRBJ2-3 better. Germline V gene sequence: CDR1 SGHNT, CDR2 YYREEE (reference sequence). CDR3 size: 18 residues. The CDR3 region has the DNA TGTGCCAGCAGCTTGGGACCCACTGGCCGACATAGCAATCAGCCCCAGTATTTT. This gives the protein CASSLGPTGRHSNQPQYF.

This chain joins TRBV7-9 and TRBJ2-2; 8 nucleotides align to TRBD2. CDR3 length: 14 residues. The V and J ends lost 6 bases and 9 bases, in that order; junction bases with no gene match: 9. CDR1 is SEHNR and CDR2 is FQNEAQ in the germline V gene (reference sequence). This CDR3 is CASRLTSAGRELFF. CDR3 nucleotide sequence: TGTGCCAGCAGACTGACTAGCGCTGGTAGGGAGCTGTTTTTT. The full variable domain, completed using reference TRBV7-9 and TRBJ2-2, is DTGVSQNPRHKITKRGQNVTFRCDPISEHNRLYWYRQTLGQGPEFLTYFQNEAQLEKSRLLSDRFSAERPKGSFSTLEIQRTEQGDSAMYLCASRLTSAGRELFFGEGSRLTVL.

Worth noting for this clonotype: The germline gene is not matched at one end of the junction; a read error may be the cause. The rearrangement joins TRBV28 to TRBJ2-5; possibly TRBD2 for D (5 bases). The CDR3 extends over 11 amino acids. In germline, CDR1 is MDHEN, CDR2 SYDVKM. The CDR3 DNA reads as TGTGTCAGCGGTCGACAAGAGACCCAGTACTTC. This translates into CVSGRQETQYF. The variable domain in full, completed from reference TRBV28 and TRBJ2-5, reads DVKVTQSSRYLVKRTGEKVFLECVQDMDHENMFWYRQDPGLGLRLIYFSYDVKMKEKGDIPEGYSVSREKKERFSLILESASTNQTSMYLCVSGRQETQYFGPGTRLLVL.

Comments on this clonotype: A single base separates this from a much larger clone, so it may be a read error. J is TRBJ2-7 and V is TRBV28; D might be TRBD2 (6 bases). V dropped 4 bases and J dropped 6 bases, with 22 bases sitting between them. Germline lookup yields CDR1 MDHEN and CDR2 SYDVKM. The CDR3 loop spans 16 amino acids. The CDR3 spells CASSYDSGKGRGEQYF. CDR3 DNA: TGTGCCAGCAGTTACGACAGTGGAAAAGGGCGGGGCGAGCAGTACTTC.